This TCR beta chain was recovered during a study of T cells in Graves' hyperthyroidism and ophthalmopathy. This clonotype turned up a few times. RNA transcripts served as the template for amplifying TCR beta CDR3 regions. TCR CDR3 regions were first amplified by RT-PCR with HTBI primers. TCRdb analysed the multiplex PCR reads with MiXCR anew, one entry per CDR3 protein. The sample lists 300,000 to 350,000 distinct CDR3 sequences; around 13% were seen once. Uncontrolled infection, other autoimmune disease, pregnancy or lactation led to exclusion. Together with thyroid ultrasound, orbital computed tomography, serum thyroxine and TRAb, clinical symptoms were used for diagnoses. Fresh peripheral blood, 10 ml, yielded the PBMCs. V was pared by 1 base and J by 7 bases, with 17 bases between. The germline CDR1 and CDR2 sequences are DFQATT and SNEGSKA (reference sequence). CDR3 length equals 15 residues.

The sequenced sample consisted of blood. This rearrangement joins TRBV20-1 to TRBJ2-1; D is possibly TRBD2 (6 bases). This clonotype was obtained from a woman between 25 and 40 years old with Graves' hyperthyroidism. This chain's CDR3 is CSARGWGRTGNEQFF. The DNA for the CDR3 is TGCAGTGCTAGAGGGTGGGGGAGGACGGGAAATGAGCAGTTCTTC.